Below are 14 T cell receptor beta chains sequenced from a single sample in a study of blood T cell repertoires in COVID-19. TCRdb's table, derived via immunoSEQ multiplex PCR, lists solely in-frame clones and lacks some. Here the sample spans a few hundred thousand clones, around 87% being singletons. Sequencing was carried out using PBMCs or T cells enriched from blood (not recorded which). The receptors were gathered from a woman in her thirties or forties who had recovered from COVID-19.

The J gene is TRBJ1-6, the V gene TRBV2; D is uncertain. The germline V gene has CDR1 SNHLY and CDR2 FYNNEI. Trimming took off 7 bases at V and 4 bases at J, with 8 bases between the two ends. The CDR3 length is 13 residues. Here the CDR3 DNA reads TGTGCCAGCATCAACCAGTATAATTCACCCCTCCACTTT. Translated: CASINQYNSPLHF. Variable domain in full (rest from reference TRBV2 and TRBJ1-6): EPEVTQTPSHQVTQMGQEVILRCVPISNHLYFYWYRQILGQKVEFLVSFYNNEISEKSEIFDDQFSVERPDGSNFTLKIRSTKLEDSAMYFCASINQYNSPLHFGNGTRLTVT.

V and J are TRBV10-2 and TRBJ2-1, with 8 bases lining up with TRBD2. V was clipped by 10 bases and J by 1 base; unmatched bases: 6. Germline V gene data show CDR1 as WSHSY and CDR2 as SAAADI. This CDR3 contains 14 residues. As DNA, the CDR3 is TGCGCCACTAGCGGGCTGGGGTCCTACAATGAGCAGTTCTTC. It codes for CATSGLGSYNEQFF.

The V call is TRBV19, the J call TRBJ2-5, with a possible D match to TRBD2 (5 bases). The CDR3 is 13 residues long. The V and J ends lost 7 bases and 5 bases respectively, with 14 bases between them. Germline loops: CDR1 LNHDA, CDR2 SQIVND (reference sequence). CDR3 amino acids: CASTQGRMETQYF. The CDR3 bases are TGTGCCAGTACCCAAGGGAGAATGGAGACCCAGTACTTC.

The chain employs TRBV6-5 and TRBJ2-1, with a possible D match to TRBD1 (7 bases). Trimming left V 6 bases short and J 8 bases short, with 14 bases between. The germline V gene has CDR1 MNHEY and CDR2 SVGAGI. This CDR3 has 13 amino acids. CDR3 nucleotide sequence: TGTGCCAGCAGAGACACAGGGGAGGATGAGCAGTTCTTC. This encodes CASRDTGEDEQFF.

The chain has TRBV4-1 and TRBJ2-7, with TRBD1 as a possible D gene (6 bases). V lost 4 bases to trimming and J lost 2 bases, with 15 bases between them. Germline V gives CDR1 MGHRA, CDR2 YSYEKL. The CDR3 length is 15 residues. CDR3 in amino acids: CASSRTATIPYEQYF. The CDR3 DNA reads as TGCGCCAGCAGCCGGACAGCTACGATCCCCTACGAGCAGTACTTC.

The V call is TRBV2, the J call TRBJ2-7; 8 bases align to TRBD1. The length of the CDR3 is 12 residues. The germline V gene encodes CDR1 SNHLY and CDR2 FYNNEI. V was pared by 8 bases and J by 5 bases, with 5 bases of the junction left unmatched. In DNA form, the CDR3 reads TGTGCCAGCCAGGACAGGGACCACGAGCAGTACTTC. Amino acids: CASQDRDHEQYF.

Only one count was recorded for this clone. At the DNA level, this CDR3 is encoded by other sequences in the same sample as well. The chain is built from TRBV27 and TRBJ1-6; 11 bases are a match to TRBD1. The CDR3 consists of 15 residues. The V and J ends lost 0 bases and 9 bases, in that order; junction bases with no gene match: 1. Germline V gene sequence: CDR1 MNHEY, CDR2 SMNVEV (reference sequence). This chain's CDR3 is CASSLSGQGGSPLHF. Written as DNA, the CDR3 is TGTGCCAGCAGTTTATCGGGACAGGGGGGTTCACCCCTCCACTTT.

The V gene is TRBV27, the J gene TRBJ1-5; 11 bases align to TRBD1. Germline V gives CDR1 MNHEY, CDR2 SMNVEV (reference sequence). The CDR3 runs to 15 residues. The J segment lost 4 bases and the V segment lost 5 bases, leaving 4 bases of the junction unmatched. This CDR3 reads CASSPRDRGNQPQHF. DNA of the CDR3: TGTGCCAGCAGTCCACGGGACAGGGGGAATCAGCCCCAGCATTTT.

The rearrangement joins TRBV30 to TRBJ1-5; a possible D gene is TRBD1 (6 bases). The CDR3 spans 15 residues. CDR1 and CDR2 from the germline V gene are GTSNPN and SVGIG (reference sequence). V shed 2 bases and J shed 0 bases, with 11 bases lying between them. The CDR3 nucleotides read TGTGCCTGGAGTCAGGGGTTGAATAGCAATCAGCCCCAGCATTTT. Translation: CAWSQGLNSNQPQHF.

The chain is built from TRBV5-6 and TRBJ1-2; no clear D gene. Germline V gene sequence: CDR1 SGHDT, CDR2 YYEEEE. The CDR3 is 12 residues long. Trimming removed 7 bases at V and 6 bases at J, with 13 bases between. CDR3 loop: CASGPVAHGYTF. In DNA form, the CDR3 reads TGTGCCAGCGGCCCAGTCGCTCATGGCTACACCTTC.

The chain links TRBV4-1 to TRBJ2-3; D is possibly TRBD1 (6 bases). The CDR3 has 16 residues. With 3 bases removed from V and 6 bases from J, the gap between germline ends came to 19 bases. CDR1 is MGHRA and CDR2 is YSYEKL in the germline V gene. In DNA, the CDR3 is TGCGCCAGCAGCCACTCCGGGACACGCACCAGCGATACGCAGTATTTT. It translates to CASSHSGTRTSDTQYF.

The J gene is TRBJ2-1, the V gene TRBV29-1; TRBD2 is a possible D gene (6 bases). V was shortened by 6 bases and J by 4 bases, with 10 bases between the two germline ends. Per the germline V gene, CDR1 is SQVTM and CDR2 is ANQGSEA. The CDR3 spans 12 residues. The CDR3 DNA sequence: TGCAGCGTGCACGGGAGTTACAATGAGCAGTTCTTC. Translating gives CSVHGSYNEQFF.

CDR3 bases: TGTGCCAGCAGCCCCTTGGGGACTACTACAGATACGCAGTATTTT. It is translated as CASSPLGTTTDTQYF. The rearrangement links TRBV6-5 to TRBJ2-3; 7 nucleotides line up with TRBD2. Germline assignment: CDR1 MNHEY and CDR2 SVGAGI. The junction had 9 bases not matched to a gene; V was cut back by 6 bases and J by 3 bases. The CDR3 is made up of 15 amino acids.

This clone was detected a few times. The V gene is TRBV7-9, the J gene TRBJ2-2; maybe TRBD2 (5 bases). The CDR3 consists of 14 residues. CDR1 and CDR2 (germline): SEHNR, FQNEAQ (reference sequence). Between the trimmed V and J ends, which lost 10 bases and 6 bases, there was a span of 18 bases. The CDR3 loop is CANRPSPSPGELFF. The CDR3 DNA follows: TGTGCCAACCGCCCATCCCCTAGCCCCGGGGAGCTGTTTTTT. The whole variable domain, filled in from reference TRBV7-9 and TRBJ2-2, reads DTGVSQNPRHKITKRGQNVTFRCDPISEHNRLYWYRQTLGQGPEFLTYFQNEAQLEKSRLLSDRFSAERPKGSFSTLEIQRTEQGDSAMYLCANRPSPSPGELFFGEGSRLTVL.